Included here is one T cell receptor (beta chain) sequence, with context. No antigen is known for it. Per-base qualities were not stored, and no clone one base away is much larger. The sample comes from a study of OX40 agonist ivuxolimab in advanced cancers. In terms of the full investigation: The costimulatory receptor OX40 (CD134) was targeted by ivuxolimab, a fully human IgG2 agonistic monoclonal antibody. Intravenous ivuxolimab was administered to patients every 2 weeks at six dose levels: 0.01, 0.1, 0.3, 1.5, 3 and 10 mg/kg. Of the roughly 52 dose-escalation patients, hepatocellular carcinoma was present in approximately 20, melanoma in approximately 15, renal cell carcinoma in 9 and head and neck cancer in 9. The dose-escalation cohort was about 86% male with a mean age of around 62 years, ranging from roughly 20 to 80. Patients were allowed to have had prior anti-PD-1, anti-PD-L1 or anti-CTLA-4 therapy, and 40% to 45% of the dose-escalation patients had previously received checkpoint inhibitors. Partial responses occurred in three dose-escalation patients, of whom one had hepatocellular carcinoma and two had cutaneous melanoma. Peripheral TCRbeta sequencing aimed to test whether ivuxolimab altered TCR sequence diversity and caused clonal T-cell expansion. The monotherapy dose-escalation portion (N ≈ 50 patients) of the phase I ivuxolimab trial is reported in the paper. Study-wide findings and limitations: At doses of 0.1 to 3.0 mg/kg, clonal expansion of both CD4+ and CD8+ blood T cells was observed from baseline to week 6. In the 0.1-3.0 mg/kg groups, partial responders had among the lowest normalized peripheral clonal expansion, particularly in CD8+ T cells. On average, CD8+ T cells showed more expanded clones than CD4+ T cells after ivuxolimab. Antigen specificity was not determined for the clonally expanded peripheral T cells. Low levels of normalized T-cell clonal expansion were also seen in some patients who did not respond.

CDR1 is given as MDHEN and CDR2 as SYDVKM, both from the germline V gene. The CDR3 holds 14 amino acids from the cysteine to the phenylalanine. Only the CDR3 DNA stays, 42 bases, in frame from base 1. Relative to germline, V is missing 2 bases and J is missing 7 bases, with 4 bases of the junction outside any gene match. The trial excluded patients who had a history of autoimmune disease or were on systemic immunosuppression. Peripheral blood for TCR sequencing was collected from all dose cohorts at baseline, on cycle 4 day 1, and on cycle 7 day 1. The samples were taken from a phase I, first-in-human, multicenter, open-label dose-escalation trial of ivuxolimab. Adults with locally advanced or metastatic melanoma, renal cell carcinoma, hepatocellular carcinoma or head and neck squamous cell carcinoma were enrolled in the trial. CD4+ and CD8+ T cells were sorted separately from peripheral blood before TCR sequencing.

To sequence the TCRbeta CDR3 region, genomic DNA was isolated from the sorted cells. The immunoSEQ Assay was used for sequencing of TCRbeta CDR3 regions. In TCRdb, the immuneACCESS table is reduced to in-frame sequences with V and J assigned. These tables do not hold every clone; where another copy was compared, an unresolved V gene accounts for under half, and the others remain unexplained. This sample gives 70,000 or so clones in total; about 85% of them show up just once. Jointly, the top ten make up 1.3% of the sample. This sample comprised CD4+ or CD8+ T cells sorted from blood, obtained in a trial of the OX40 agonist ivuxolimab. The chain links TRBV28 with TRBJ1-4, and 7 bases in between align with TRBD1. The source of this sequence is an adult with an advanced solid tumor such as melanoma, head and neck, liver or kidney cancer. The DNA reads TGTGCCAGCAGTTTAGATCCAGGGGGTGAAAAACTGTTTTTT. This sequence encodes CASSLDPGGEKLFF.